Sequencing of this T cell receptor (beta chain) was carried out in a study of persistence of HIV-infected CD4 T cells. Whole-study context: Up to about 200 mL blood was drawn at multiple time points; two donors had single-time leukapheresis.

This CDR3 comprises 15 residues. Unmatched junction bases numbered 11, after V lost 7 bases and J lost 7 bases. Germline CDR1 and CDR2: MNHEY and SVGAGI. This was the immunoSEQ version 4 assay in survey mode. Profiled with immunoSEQ multiplex PCR; TCRdb holds only in-frame clones, not every one. The table lists roughly 34,000 clones, approximately 85% of them singletons. Lysates of CMV-infected fibroblasts at 10 ug/mL stimulated these cells. Memory cells lacking CD40L and CD69 with high CD45RO were sorted. Plasma HIV-1 RNA stayed below 50 copies/mL for at least 4 years. With regard to this clone: Its antigen is not known.

Study observations and caveats: Antigen-responding cells were enriched for degenerate expanded CDR3beta sequences. Compared with CD3/CD28-stimulated cells, CMV- and Gag-responding cells showed lower TCRbeta richness.

The J gene is TRBJ2-3, the V gene TRBV6-5, with 10 bases lining up with TRBD2. This TCR came from an adult man with HIV who was CMV-seropositive. Sequenced here: CD4+ T cells sorted from PBMCs after roughly 18-hour stimulation, sampled from a patient who received antiretroviral therapy. The CDR3 DNA reads as TGTGCCAGCATTACTAGCGGGGTCCTGGGGAATACGCAGTATTTT. This gives the protein CASITSGVLGNTQYF.